The TCR beta chain described here comes from a study of shared clonotypes between healthy human individuals. Findings of the study overall: Non-shared clonotypes displayed generation probabilities falling below those of clonotypes present in all four donors.

V was cut by 4 bases and J by 2 bases, with 8 bases left in between. Per the germline V gene, CDR1 is SQVTM and CDR2 is ANQGSEA. There are 12 residues in the CDR3. Original handling: As immunoSEQ supplied junction-only sequences (without quality scores), filtering differed. Sequencing was performed with immunoSEQ multiplex PCR; in TCRdb, only in-frame clones are kept and a portion is missing. Clone size and the V and J calls come from that table; the DNA yielded D and trimming. The data show more than 1.2 million clones, with roughly 98.5% seen just once and roughly 0.35% held by the top ten. In regard to this clone: The target antigen is unknown.

The chain employs TRBV29-1 and TRBJ2-5; no definite D call. The clonotype was recovered from a man aged 25 to 40 in good health. The material sequenced was naive CD4+ T cells sorted from blood. The subset denotes: CD45RA+ positively selected. The CDR3 DNA sequence: TGCAGCGTTGCCCAGCGACAAGAGACCCAGTACTTC. Protein product: CSVAQRQETQYF.